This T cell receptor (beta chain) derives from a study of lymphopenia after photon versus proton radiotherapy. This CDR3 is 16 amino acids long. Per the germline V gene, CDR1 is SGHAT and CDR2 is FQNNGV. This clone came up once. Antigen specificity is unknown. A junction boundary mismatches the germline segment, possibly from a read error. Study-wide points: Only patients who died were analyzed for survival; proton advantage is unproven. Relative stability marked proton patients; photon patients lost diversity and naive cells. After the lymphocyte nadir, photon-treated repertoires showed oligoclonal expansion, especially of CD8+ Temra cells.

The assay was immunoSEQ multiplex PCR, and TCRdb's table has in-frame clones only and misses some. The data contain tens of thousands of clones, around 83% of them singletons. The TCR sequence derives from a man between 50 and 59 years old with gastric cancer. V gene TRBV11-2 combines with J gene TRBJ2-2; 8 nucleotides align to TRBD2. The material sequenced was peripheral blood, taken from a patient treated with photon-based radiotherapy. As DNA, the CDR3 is TGTGCCAGCAGCTCCGGGGGGCTAGCGGGTGCCGGAGAGCTGTTTTTT. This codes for CASSSGGLAGAGELFF.